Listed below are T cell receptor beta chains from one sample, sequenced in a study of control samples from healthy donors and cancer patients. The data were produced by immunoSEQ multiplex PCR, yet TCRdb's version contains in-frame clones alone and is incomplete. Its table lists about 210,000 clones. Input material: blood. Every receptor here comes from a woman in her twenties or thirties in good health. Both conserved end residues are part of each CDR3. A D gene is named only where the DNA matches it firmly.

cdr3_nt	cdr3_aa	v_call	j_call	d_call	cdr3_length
TGTGCCTGGGGGGTCGGTAGCGCGGGAACCTACGAGCAGTACTTC	CAWGVGSAGTYEQYF	TRBV30	TRBJ2-7	.	15
TGTGCCAGCAGTTACGGGGGTGTTGGCTACACCTTC	CASSYGGVGYTF	TRBV6-5	TRBJ1-2	.	12
TGTGCCAGCAGTTGGGGTAGGACTGAAGCTTTCTTT	CASSWGRTEAFF	TRBV6-2/TRBV6-3	TRBJ1-1	.	12
TGTGCCAGCAACCCTAATGGACAGGGCCTTTCCTACACCTTC	CASNPNGQGLSYTF	TRBV9	TRBJ1-2	TRBD1	14
TGCGCCAGCAGCGGGGGACTAGCGGGGGGGCCCCTAGAAGAGACCCAGTACTTC	CASSGGLAGGPLEETQYF	TRBV4-3	TRBJ2-5	TRBD2	18
TGTGCCACCAGCCCCTCCGGGTCTAACTTCTATGGCTACACCTTC	CATSPSGSNFYGYTF	TRBV15	TRBJ1-2	.	15
TGTGCCAGCAGCGTAGGTGGAGTGGGAAGGAATTCACCCCTCCACTTT	CASSVGGVGRNSPLHF	TRBV9	TRBJ1-6	.	16
TGCGCCAGCAGCTTCCACAGGGAAGAGACCCAGTACTTC	CASSFHREETQYF	TRBV5-1	TRBJ2-5	.	13
TGTGCCAGCAGCCCAACTTCCGGGACAGGGTACGGCTACACCTTC	CASSPTSGTGYGYTF	TRBV7-2	TRBJ1-2	TRBD1	15
TGTGCCAGCAGACTCGACAGGGCTGGAAACACCATATATTTT	CASRLDRAGNTIYF	TRBV28	TRBJ1-3	TRBD1	14
TGTGCCAGCAGTTTCTTTAAGGGTGCGGGGGCTTTGAGCTACACCTTC	CASSFFKGAGALSYTF	TRBV27	TRBJ1-2	.	16
TGTGTCAGCAGCGCTAATCGTCAGGGGGGAAACACCATATATTTT	CVSSANRQGGNTIYF	TRBV3-1/TRBV3-2	TRBJ1-3	.	15
TGTGCCAGCTCACCGTCCGGGACAGGAGGATTTATGAACACTGAAGCTTTCTTT	CASSPSGTGGFMNTEAFF	TRBV18	TRBJ1-1	TRBD1	18
TGTGCCAGCAGCCAAGTTTATGATCCGGGACTAGCGGGGGGGCGGAGGTACGAGCAGTACTTC	CASSQVYDPGLAGGRRYEQYF	TRBV4-2	TRBJ2-7	TRBD2	21
TGTGCCAGCACCGAAACACAGGACAGGGGGCGCTCAGATACGCAGTATTTT	CASTETQDRGRSDTQYF	TRBV9	TRBJ2-3	TRBD1	17
TGTGCCAGCAGCCTTCTAAATGGGCCACCTTCCTACGAGCAGTACTTC	CASSLLNGPPSYEQYF	TRBV11-3	TRBJ2-7	.	16
TGTGCCAGCAGCCCCGGGAGGACGTATAGCAATCAGCCCCAGCATTTT	CASSPGRTYSNQPQHF	TRBV27	TRBJ1-5	.	16
TGTGCCAGCAAAGTACTAGCTGACACCGGGGAGCTGTTTTTT	CASKVLADTGELFF	TRBV6-5	TRBJ2-2	.	14
TGCGCCAGCAGTCAGACGGGGGAGGCTTTCTTT	CASSQTGEAFF	TRBV23-1	TRBJ1-1	.	11
TGTGCCAGCAGCCTGGGGGCAGCGAAGAACTATGGCTACACCTTC	CASSLGAAKNYGYTF	TRBV7-8	TRBJ1-2	.	15
TGCGCCAGCAGCCAGCCGACAGGGGGAAGCCAGCCCCAGCATTTT	CASSQPTGGSQPQHF	TRBV10-2	TRBJ1-5	TRBD1	15
TGCGCCAGCAGCCATCCCGGGACAGGCGGGAATTCACCCCTCCACTTT	CASSHPGTGGNSPLHF	TRBV4-1	TRBJ1-6	TRBD1	16
TGTGCCAGCCGGGTCAGCGGGGGGTTCGACGGGGAGCTGTTTTTT	CASRVSGGFDGELFF	TRBV7-9	TRBJ2-2	TRBD2	15
TGTGCCAGCAGCTTAGTCCTCGTTGTGGCTAGCGGGGGGGCGGAGACCCAGTACTTC	CASSLVLVVASGGAETQYF	TRBV7-6	TRBJ2-5	TRBD2	19
TGTGCCAGCAATAACCATCAGGGAAGACTCCTCTATGGCTACACCTTC	CASNNHQGRLLYGYTF	TRBV3-1/TRBV3-2	TRBJ1-2	.	16
TGTGCCAGTAGACTTCGGACAGGGGACCTCTATGGCTACACCTTC	CASRLRTGDLYGYTF	TRBV19	TRBJ1-2	TRBD1	15